The 2 T cell receptor beta chains presented below share a single source sample, sequenced in a study of T cells after posttransplantation cyclophosphamide listed by TCRdb under 2016. The method behind the library was the immunoSEQ multiplex PCR assay. TCRdb provides this immuneACCESS table in a form limited to in-frame rearrangements. Some clones are lacking; in checked studies, under half of them reflect an unresolved V gene, and why the rest are absent is not known. Recorded for this sample are about 66,000 clones; just over 90% of them occurred a single time. The ten biggest clones cover 2.5% to 3% of the sample. The specimen was PBMCs. These receptors came from a woman in her twenties or thirties in good health and a related stem cell transplant donor.

This chain connects TRBV6-1 to TRBJ1-5; TRBD1 is a possible D gene (5 bases). V lost 8 bases and J lost 5, with 16 bases in between. The CDR3 covers 14 residues. The V gene's germline CDR1 is MNHNS and CDR2 SASEGT. CDR3 in amino acids: CASQTPGNYQPQHF. As DNA, the CDR3 is TGTGCCAGCCAAACACCAGGGAACTATCAGCCCCAGCATTTT.

This chain uses TRBV28 with TRBJ1-2, with TRBD1 as a possible D gene (6 bases). This CDR3 has 14 amino acids. Per the germline V gene, CDR1 is MDHEN and CDR2 is SYDVKM. Trimming cost V 5 bases and J 4 bases, with 14 bases left between them. The CDR3 coding sequence is TGTGCCAGCAGTACCGGGACACGCGGCTATGGCTACACCTTC. Residues: CASSTGTRGYGYTF.